This TCR beta chain appears in the sequencing data of a study of CD8+CD57+ T cells in acquired aplastic anemia (dated by TCRdb to the late 2010s). Describing the broader study: DNA extracted from sorted CD4+ and CD8+ cells had a mean of about 3.2 ug, with a range of roughly 0.18 to 27.4 ug. A CD8+CD57+ expansion meant a frequency higher than the mean frequency seen in healthy subjects.

Genomic DNA served as template for TCR beta VDJ combination and CDR3 sequence profiling. TCR repertoire sequencing was run on an Illumina HiSeq 2000. The study's own analysis went as follows. TRBV/TRBJ rearrangement plots, CDR3 size and DJ length profiles, and Simpson's diversity index were used to evaluate the repertoires. The most abundant DNA sequence in the deep sequencing data was taken as the immunodominant clone. CDR3 amino acid sequences were checked for sharing between subjects and were compared against published repertoires and the VDJdb database. Using fastp trimming at Q25 and MiXCR clonotype assembly, TCRdb reanalyzed the public sequencing data and kept in-frame beta chains. Every distinct CDR3 protein forms one entry, paired with its most common genes and DNA. Clone size and V and J calls follow TCRdb, not the original study. The sample yields more than 150,000 distinct CDR3 sequences; 40% to 50% were counted once. In total, the top ten clones hold about 8.8% of the sample.

What the study reported, not specific to this receptor: No significant difference in CD8+ Simpson's diversity was found between patients and healthy controls (P=0.060). Approximately 27 CD8+ CDR3 sequences were found in both patients and controls but appeared to be highly expressed in patients and within the immunodominant clones of the patients.

The patients picked for sequencing were ones in whom flow cytometry had shown an expansion of CD8+CD57+ cells. Every patient had a diagnosis of severe acquired aplastic anemia based on International Study of Aplastic Anemia and Agranulocytosis and Camitta criteria. At the time blood was sampled, none of the patients had received any therapy. In the study, sorted CD4+ and CD8+ blood T cells from patients with severe aplastic anemia and from healthy subjects underwent deep sequencing of TCR repertoires. Patients were enrolled under clinicaltrials.gov protocols 00001620, 01623167, 00001397, 00071045, 00081523 and 00961064 in the USA. Ficoll-Paque density gradient centrifugation was used to isolate peripheral blood mononuclear cells. CD4+ and CD8+ T cells were sorted by FACS or magnetic beads before DNA extraction. V is shortened by 3 bases, J by 3 bases, and the region joining them spans 18 bases. From the cysteine through the phenylalanine, the CDR3 covers 16 amino acids. Of the read, only the CDR3 DNA is kept; its 48 bases are in frame from base 1. CDR1 and CDR2 were assigned from the germline V gene as SGDLS and YYNGEE.

Details on this clonotype: What antigen it recognizes has not been identified. No base quality information exists; no much larger clone differs at one position.

This TCR came from a human donor with aplastic anemia. The sequencing sample was made of sorted CD4+, CD8+, or CD8+CD57+ T cells (not recorded which) from PBMCs. The V and J segments used are TRBV9 and TRBJ1-2; the D gene is unclear. The DNA sequence is given as TGTGCCAGCAGCGCCCAGACGTTACCACCTGACTATGGCTACACCTTC. Translated, it gives CASSAQTLPPDYGYTF.